This T cell receptor beta chain is from a study of blood T cell repertoires in COVID-19. Whole-study context: The study drew acute and convalescent COVID-19 samples from the United States, Italy and Spain. From T cells, B-cell-depleted T cells, or PBMCs came the material, which was cDNA or gDNA.

The ends were cut back, 0 bases at V and 3 bases at J, with 17 bases in the middle. CDR1 LGHNA and CDR2 YNFKEQ come from the germline V gene. The CDR3 runs to 17 residues. Per the study methods: Estimated nucleated cell counts came from reference gene primer amplification. Generated by immunoSEQ multiplex PCR, the TCRdb table keeps only in-frame clones and is missing some. D and trimming were read from the DNA, whereas the V and J calls and clone size are those reported in that table. Of 200,000 to 250,000 clones listed, approximately 81% are singletons. This clone was counted between two and nine times.

This chain links TRBV4-2 with TRBJ1-1; possible D gene TRBD1, 6 bases. The sequence was collected from a woman of 80 years or more with acute or convalescent COVID-19. Source material: peripheral blood. Here the CDR3 DNA reads TGTGCCAGCAGCCAAGATGACTGGGGGGGCCGGGACACTGAAGCTTTCTTT. Its protein product is CASSQDDWGGRDTEAFF.